This TCR beta chain stems from a study of T cells after posttransplantation cyclophosphamide. TCRdb's copy holds only in-frame clones and misses some; the assay was immunoSEQ multiplex PCR. The table lists tens of thousands of clones, roughly 85% of them singletons. CDR3 length: 15 amino acids. Germline CDR1 is MNHNY and CDR2 is SVGAGI (reference sequence). Trimming took 4 bases from V and 3 from J; bases not matched to a gene: 4. This clone was seen more than once but under ten times. The sample was PBMCs. V gene TRBV6-6 combines with J gene TRBJ2-7; 12 bases agree with TRBD2. The receptor was derived from a man aged 50-59 years. The CDR3 coding sequence is TGTGCCAGCAGTTTTCCTAGCGGGGGGGTCTACGAGCAGTACTTC. Translated, it gives CASSFPSGGVYEQYF.